This TCR beta chain was profiled in a study of T cell repertoires in aging, cancer and after chemotherapy. The study's findings and limits: In healthy donors, age-related TCR diversity loss mainly reflected lost richness.

Rearranged V-D-J TRB sequences were amplified with a mixed TRB-A/B primer pool. MiXCR was run by TCRdb on the multiplex PCR reads, yielding one entry per CDR3 protein. The table includes thousands of distinct CDR3 sequences, 22% detected once. A note on this clonotype: What it binds is not known.

Amplification of TCR beta used genomic DNA extracted from peripheral blood. The germline V gene has CDR1 MGHRA and CDR2 YSYEKL. The CDR3 consists of 17 residues. With 1 base clipped from V and 5 bases from J, the junction kept 9 bases outside the gene matches. This clonotype was sampled from a human donor with a blood cancer. The chain uses TRBV4-1 and TRBJ2-1; 9 bases align to TRBD2. Sequenced: blood. CDR3: CASSQGGGSGSHNEQFF. CDR3 coding DNA: TGCGCCAGCAGCCAAGGGGGGGGTAGCGGGAGTCACAATGAGCAGTTCTTC.